These T cell receptor beta chains were read from a single sample in a study of T cell clones after liver transplantation. Some clones are missing from TCRdb's copy, which holds only in-frame ones; the method was immunoSEQ multiplex PCR. The profile shows some 40,000 clones, about 86% of them singletons. Sequenced here: CD4+ T cells from blood, sampled 24 months after liver transplant. Source of these receptors: a human patient who received a liver transplant. T cells may partly derive from the graft donor. CDR3s include the opening cysteine and the closing phenylalanine or tryptophan. The D gene is left open where the match is weak. Expanded clones are given a class, and other clones once, few, many or no size at all.

j_gene	d_gene	v_gene	abundance	CDR3aa	CDR3nt
TRBJ2-1	-	TRBV6-1	-	CASRVEPPSYNEQFF	TGTGCCAGCAGGGTCGAGCCGCCCTCCTACAATGAGCAGTTCTTC
TRBJ1-5	TRBD1	TRBV27	-	CASSLGTGKGKGTHNQPQHF	TGTGCCAGCAGTTTGGGGACAGGGAAAGGGAAAGGGACCCACAATCAGCCCCAGCATTTT
TRBJ1-4	TRBD1	TRBV18	-	CASSSGTGSRGNEKLFF	TGTGCCAGCTCAAGCGGGACAGGGAGTCGGGGCAATGAAAAACTGTTTTTT
TRBJ2-7	-	TRBV27	-	CASSPSEPRYEQYF	TGTGCCAGCAGTCCATCCGAGCCTCGCTACGAGCAGTACTTC
TRBJ2-5	TRBD2	TRBV19	once	CASSFSGREETQYF	TGTGCCAGTAGTTTTAGCGGGAGAGAAGAGACCCAGTACTTC
TRBJ2-7	-	TRBV4-2	-	CASSQLFPGEQYF	TGTGCCAGCAGCCAACTCTTCCCTGGCGAGCAGTACTTC
TRBJ1-2	TRBD1	TRBV4-1	-	CASSLNRDSHYGYTF	TGCGCCAGCAGCCTAAACCGGGACAGTCACTATGGCTACACCTTC
TRBJ1-5	-	TRBV9	-	CASRGSEPQHF	TGTGCCAGCCGTGGGTCGGAGCCCCAGCATTTT
TRBJ2-5	TRBD1	TRBV15	-	CATSIDRGRETQYF	TGTGCCACCAGCATAGACAGGGGGCGGGAGACCCAGTACTTC
TRBJ2-2	-	TRBV7-3	-	CASSLTAGELFF	TGTGCCAGCAGCTTAACTGCCGGGGAGCTGTTTTTT
TRBJ1-1	-	TRBV7-6	-	CASSLVADIGTEAFF	TGTGCCAGCAGCTTAGTGGCAGACATTGGAACTGAAGCTTTCTTT
TRBJ1-1	-	TRBV11-3	once	CASSLTRNTEAFF	TGTGCCAGCAGCTTAACAAGGAACACTGAAGCTTTCTTT
TRBJ2-5	-	TRBV7-2	-	CASSPTWETQYF	TGTGCCAGCAGTCCGACGTGGGAGACCCAGTACTTC
TRBJ1-6	TRBD1	TRBV7-3	few	CASSLEGATLHF	TGTGCCAGCAGCTTAGAGGGGGCTACTCTCCACTTT
TRBJ2-1	-	TRBV27	-	CASSLGRGVRFF	TGTGCCAGCAGTTTAGGGCGGGGCGTTAGGTTCTTC
TRBJ1-2	TRBD1	TRBV6-1	-	CASSGQGVDGYTF	TGTGCCAGCAGTGGACAGGGGGTGGATGGCTACACCTTC